The 18 T cell receptor beta chains given below trace back to one sample, sequenced in a study of human T cells and chemical hapten exposure. TCRdb re-analysed the RACE reads in MiXCR, keeping a single row per CDR3 protein. This table holds 100,000 to 120,000 distinct CDR3 sequences, under 35% found once. The time point was: patch test 3, about 24 weeks after DPC sensitization. Treatment indicated: therapeutic diphenylcyclopropenone sensitization with weekly scalp DPC. The sample here was whole blood, taken in connection with sensitization to the hapten diphenylcyclopropenone (DPC). These receptors all stem from a man in his forties with alopecia areata. Some clones in this sample may be carry-over from other donors' samples.

The gene calls are TRBV5-1 and TRBJ2-3; TRBD1 is a possible D gene (7 bases). This CDR3 comprises 16 residues. The V gene lost 6 bases and the J gene lost 0 bases, with 17 bases spanning the gap. CDR1 is SGHRS and CDR2 is YFSETQ in the germline V gene. The CDR3 DNA is TGCGCCAGCACCCCGCGCGGGACAGCTAGCACAGATACGCAGTATTTT. Its protein product is CASTPRGTASTDTQYF.

The chain links TRBV6-1 to TRBJ1-5; the D gene is possibly TRBD1 (6 bases). Germline V gives CDR1 MNHNS, CDR2 SASEGT. This CDR3 is 15 amino acids long. Trimming cost V 3 bases and J 4 bases, with 13 bases left between them. The CDR3 loop reads CASSDRGGINQPQHF. As DNA, the CDR3 is TGTGCCAGCAGTGACAGGGGAGGGATAAATCAGCCCCAGCATTTT.

The chain combines TRBV11-3 with TRBJ2-7; 7 bases match TRBD1. Germline trimming cut 4 bases from V and 6 bases from J; bases unmatched to any gene: 9. There are 14 residues in the CDR3. Germline CDR1 and CDR2: SGHNT and YENEEA. The CDR3 spells CASSSPETGFEQYV. The CDR3 DNA follows: TGTGCCAGCAGCTCCCCTGAGACAGGGTTCGAGCAGTACGTC.

V gene TRBV29-1 combines with J gene TRBJ1-5; D unresolved. The CDR3 runs 13 residues. Trimming took off 7 bases at V and 2 bases at J, with 12 bases between the two ends. Germline V gene lookup returns CDR1 SQVTM and CDR2 ANQGSEA. The CDR3 protein is CSAGEGGNQPQHF. The CDR3 DNA reads TGCAGCGCCGGCGAGGGAGGCAATCAGCCCCAGCATTTT.

The table lists this clonotype with a few counts. The V and J genes are TRBV13 and TRBJ2-5; D assignment may be TRBD1 or TRBD2 (5 bases each). Germline values: CDR1 PRHDT, CDR2 FYEKMQ (reference sequence). The CDR3 has 15 residues. Trimming stripped 0 bases from V and 5 bases from J, with 13 bases between. The CDR3 loop reads CASSLGSRGDETQYF. CDR3 in DNA: TGTGCCAGCAGCTTAGGCAGTAGGGGAGACGAGACCCAGTACTTC.

This clonotype was observed a handful of times. The gene calls are TRBV12-3 or TRBV12-4 and TRBJ1-1; D is possibly TRBD1 (5 bases). The CDR3 contains 13 residues. V was cut by 7 bases and J by 3 bases, with 12 bases left in between. CDR3 sequence: CASTGHGDTEAFF. CDR3 nucleotides: TGTGCCAGCACGGGGCATGGGGACACTGAAGCTTTCTTT.

This clonotype has only a few counts. V usage is TRBV4-3 and J usage is TRBJ1-5; D is perhaps TRBD1 (6 bases). CDR3 size: 14 residues. V lost 1 base and J lost 5, with 9 bases in between. CDR1 is LGHNA and CDR2 is YSLEER in the germline V gene. CDR3 in amino acids: CASSQATGYQPQHF. For the CDR3, the DNA is TGCGCCAGCAGCCAAGCGACAGGCTATCAGCCCCAGCATTTT.

This clonotype showed up just a few times. The gene calls are TRBV21-1 and TRBJ2-5. TRBV21-1 is classified as a pseudogene. This CDR3 region has 11 residues. The chain's CDR3 is CASRVSQTQYF. The CDR3 DNA follows: TGTGCCAGCCGGGTTAGCCAGACCCAGTACTTC.

The chain combines TRBV20-1 with TRBJ2-1; the match to TRBD1 covers 8 bases. This CDR3 region has 14 residues. V dropped 0 bases and J dropped 9; count of bases not matched to a gene: 7. Germline V gene sequence: CDR1 DFQATT, CDR2 SNEGSKA (reference sequence). CDR3 sequence reads: CSARDPGGFFEQFF. CDR3 nucleotide sequence: TGCAGTGCTAGAGATCCAGGGGGCTTCTTTGAGCAGTTCTTC.

V gene TRBV11-3 combines with J gene TRBJ1-2; the match to TRBD1 covers 7 bases. The CDR3 runs 12 residues. Germline V CDR1 and CDR2: SGHNT, YENEEA. V lost 5 bases and J lost 10; bases outside the gene matches: 7. The CDR3 spells CASSKDRAIYTF. The CDR3 coding sequence is TGTGCCAGCAGCAAAGACAGGGCCATCTACACCTTC. The full variable domain, rest sourced from reference TRBV11-3 and TRBJ1-2, is EAGVVQSPRYKIIEKKQPVAFWCNPISGHNTLYWYLQNLGQGPELLIRYENEEAVDDSQLPKDRFSAERLKGVDSTLKIQPAELGDSAVYLCASSKDRAIYTFGSGTRLTVV.

This clonotype was seen more than once but under ten times. The gene calls are TRBV20-1 and TRBJ2-5; possible D gene TRBD2, 5 bases. The CDR3 loop spans 10 amino acids. The germline gives CDR1 DFQATT, CDR2 SNEGSKA (reference sequence). Trimming took off 6 bases at V and 4 bases at J, with 6 bases between the two ends. The CDR3 sequence: CSAGVETQYF. As DNA, the CDR3 is TGCAGTGCCGGGGTAGAGACCCAGTACTTC.

This chain connects TRBV7-8 to TRBJ1-3; D is unclear. The CDR3 runs 14 residues. V was shortened by 5 bases and J by 0 bases, with 8 bases between the two germline ends. Germline values: CDR1 SGHVS, CDR2 FQNEAQ. The CDR3 region is CASSHTDSGNTIYF. Here the CDR3 DNA reads TGTGCCAGCAGCCACACAGACTCTGGAAACACCATATATTTT.

This clonotype was counted a few times. The V and J genes are TRBV7-8 and TRBJ1-1; D call uncertain. Trimming took off 3 bases at V and 0 bases at J, with 8 bases between the two ends. CDR1 and CDR2 from the germline V gene are SGHVS and FQNEAQ. This CDR3 spans 14 amino acids. CDR3 DNA: TGTGCCAGCAGCTTGAGGCTAATGAACACTGAAGCTTTCTTT. This codes for CASSLRLMNTEAFF.

The chain recombines TRBV6-5 with TRBJ1-6; 10 positions agree with TRBD1. CDR3 length equals 15 residues. V dropped 2 bases and J dropped 7; count of bases not matched to a gene: 2. CDR1 is MNHEY and CDR2 is SVGAGI in the germline V gene. CDR3 residues: CASSYDRGPNSPLHF. The DNA for the CDR3 is TGTGCCAGCAGTTACGACAGGGGGCCAAATTCACCCCTCCACTTT.

This chain links TRBV9 with TRBJ2-3; 7 nucleotides match TRBD2. Germline V lookup: CDR1 SGDLS, CDR2 YYNGEE. Germline trimming cut 4 bases from V and 2 bases from J; bases unmatched to any gene: 10. This CDR3 comprises 16 residues. The CDR3 is CASSSRESHTTDTQYF. The DNA for the CDR3 is TGTGCCAGCAGCTCGCGGGAGTCCCATACCACAGATACGCAGTATTTT.

The chain is built from TRBV12-3 or TRBV12-4 and TRBJ2-3, with 8 positions matching TRBD2. V trimming: 3 bases; J trimming: 4 bases; junction bases outside the gene matches: 12. The CDR3 contains 17 residues. CDR3 in DNA: TGTGCCAGCAGTTTTTATCTGGCGGGGGGTGGGGCAGATACGCAGTATTTT. Translated: CASSFYLAGGGADTQYF.

The chain has TRBV27 and TRBJ2-3; the D gene is possibly TRBD2 (6 bases). Trimming shortened V by 0 bases and J by 6 bases, and 22 bases separated the two germline ends. This CDR3 is 18 amino acids long. Germline loops: CDR1 MNHEY, CDR2 SMNVEV (reference sequence). The CDR3 reads CASSLSGHSGVRHDTQYF. Here the CDR3 DNA reads TGTGCCAGCAGTTTATCGGGCCACTCGGGAGTCCGCCACGATACGCAGTATTTT.

The chain links TRBV30 to TRBJ2-7; TRBD2 agrees at 10 bases. The germline V gene has CDR1 GTSNPN and CDR2 SVGIG (reference sequence). The ends lost 5 bases at V and 6 bases at J; junction bases unmatched: 10. The CDR3 loop spans 14 amino acids. The CDR3 here is CAWGPSGGQCEQYV. The CDR3 DNA reads TGTGCCTGGGGACCTAGCGGGGGACAGTGCGAGCAGTACGTC.